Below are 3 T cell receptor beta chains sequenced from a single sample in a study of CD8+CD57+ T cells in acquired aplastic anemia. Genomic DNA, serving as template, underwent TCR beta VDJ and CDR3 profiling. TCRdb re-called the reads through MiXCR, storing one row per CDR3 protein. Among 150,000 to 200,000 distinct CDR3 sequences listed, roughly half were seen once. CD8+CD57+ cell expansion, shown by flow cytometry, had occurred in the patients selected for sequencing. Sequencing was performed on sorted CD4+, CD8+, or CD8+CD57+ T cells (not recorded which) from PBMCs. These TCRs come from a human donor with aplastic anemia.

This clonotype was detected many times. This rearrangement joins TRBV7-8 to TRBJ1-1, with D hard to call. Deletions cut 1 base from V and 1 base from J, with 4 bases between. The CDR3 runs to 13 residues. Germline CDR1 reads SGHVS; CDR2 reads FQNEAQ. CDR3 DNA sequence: TGTGCCAGCAGCTTAGGGTCGAACACTGAAGCTTTCTTT. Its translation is CASSLGSNTEAFF.

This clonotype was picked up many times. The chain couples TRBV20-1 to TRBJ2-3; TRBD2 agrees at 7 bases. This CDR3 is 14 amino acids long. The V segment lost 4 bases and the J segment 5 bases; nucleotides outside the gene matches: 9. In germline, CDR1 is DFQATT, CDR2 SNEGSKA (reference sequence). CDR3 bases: TGCAGTGCTAATTCAGGCGGGAGAGAAGATACGCAGTATTTT. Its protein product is CSANSGGREDTQYF.

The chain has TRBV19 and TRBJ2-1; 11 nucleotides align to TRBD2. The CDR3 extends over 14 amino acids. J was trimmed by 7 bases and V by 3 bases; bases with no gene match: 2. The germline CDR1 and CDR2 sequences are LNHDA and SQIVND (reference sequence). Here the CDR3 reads CASSMLAGGNEQFF. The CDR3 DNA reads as TGTGCCAGTAGTATGCTAGCGGGAGGAAATGAGCAGTTCTTC.